A selection of T cell receptor beta chains follows, all from one sample in a study of T-cell reconstitution after alpha-beta-depleted transplantation in children. TCRdb re-analysed the PCR reads in MiXCR, keeping a single row per CDR3 protein. The data show hundreds of thousands of distinct CDR3 sequences, roughly 16% seen once. Sequencing was performed on PBMCs, mostly from graft donor cells, taken 360 days after TCRalphabeta/CD19-depleted stem cell transplant. These receptor sequences come from a male patient aged 2-10 years who had a stem cell transplant for acute lymphoblastic leukemia, so the T cells may come from the graft donor. CDR3s include the opening cysteine and the closing phenylalanine or tryptophan. The order of the fields is clone size, V gene, J gene, CDR3 protein. Where a row states a size, it is once, few, many or the class of an expanded clone; other rows omit it.

clone size: many
V gene: TRBV6-1
J gene: TRBJ1-1
CDR3 protein: CASRDRVNTEAFF

clone size: few
V gene: TRBV6-1
J gene: TRBJ2-1
CDR3 protein: CASRRMRTSGTHEQFF

clone size: many
V gene: TRBV5-1
J gene: TRBJ2-2
CDR3 protein: CASRDSGSLGELFF

clone size: -
V gene: TRBV2
J gene: TRBJ2-3
CDR3 protein: CASSNGAVSTDTQYF

clone size: -
V gene: TRBV20-1
J gene: TRBJ2-7
CDR3 protein: CSARSRDWHEQYF

clone size: few
V gene: TRBV14
J gene: TRBJ2-1
CDR3 protein: CASSPLVSETLFGSYNEQFF

clone size: -
V gene: TRBV12-3/TRBV12-4
J gene: TRBJ2-1
CDR3 protein: CASTWTGIYNEQFF

clone size: few
V gene: TRBV12-3/TRBV12-4
J gene: TRBJ2-1
CDR3 protein: CASSHSNEQFF

clone size: few
V gene: TRBV25-1
J gene: TRBJ1-2
CDR3 protein: CASSLGHTYGYTF

clone size: -
V gene: TRBV20-1
J gene: TRBJ2-3
CDR3 protein: CSARDPQSDTDTQYF

clone size: few
V gene: TRBV12-3/TRBV12-4
J gene: TRBJ2-7
CDR3 protein: CASSFTSEAYEQYF

clone size: -
V gene: TRBV12-3/TRBV12-4
J gene: TRBJ2-6
CDR3 protein: CASSPGAGANVLTF

clone size: -
V gene: TRBV2
J gene: TRBJ2-5
CDR3 protein: CASSRDYQETQYF

clone size: few
V gene: TRBV29-1
J gene: TRBJ2-1
CDR3 protein: CSADGLAGGSSYNEQFF

clone size: -
V gene: TRBV12-3/TRBV12-4
J gene: TRBJ2-1
CDR3 protein: CASIPTSGSVNEQFF